The rows below give T cell receptor beta chains drawn from one sample of a study of blood T cell repertoires in COVID-19. The assay was immunoSEQ multiplex PCR, and TCRdb's table has in-frame clones only and misses some. This sample has about 180,000 clones, with over 80% found just once. What was sequenced was peripheral blood. These receptors were taken from a woman between 40 and 50 years old with COVID-19, enrolled during active disease. Each CDR3 is given with its conserved first and last residue. A D gene is named only where the DNA matches it firmly. Some rows mark clone size as missing; the rest say once, few, many or name a class of expanded clone.

d_call | clone_size | j_call | v_call | cdr3_length | cdr3_aa | cdr3_nt
. | . | TRBJ1-2 | TRBV5-6 | 14 | CASSLATINYGYTF | TGTGCCAGCAGCTTGGCTACGATTAACTATGGCTACACCTTC
TRBD2 | . | TRBJ2-3 | TRBV2 | 14 | CASNRDYGTDTQYF | TGTGCCAGCAACCGGGACTACGGCACAGATACGCAGTATTTT
. | . | TRBJ2-7 | TRBV21-1 | 14 | CASSKGVAAYEQYF | TGTGCCAGCAGCAAAGGGGTAGCGGCCTACGAGCAGTACTTC
TRBD1 | . | TRBJ1-1 | TRBV19 | 13 | CASKGTGNTEAFF | TGTGCCAGTAAGGGGACAGGGAACACTGAAGCTTTCTTT
. | few | TRBJ1-1 | TRBV7-9 | 13 | CASTGLVGTEAFF | TGTGCCAGTACAGGTCTAGTCGGCACTGAAGCTTTCTTT
TRBD1 | . | TRBJ2-7 | TRBV27 | 15 | CASSSRGQGAREQYF | TGTGCCAGCAGCTCTAGAGGACAGGGGGCGAGAGAGCAGTACTTC
TRBD1 | . | TRBJ2-3 | TRBV3-1/TRBV3-2 | 15 | CASSHGTGGADTQYF | TGTGCCAGCAGCCATGGGACAGGGGGGGCAGATACGCAGTATTTT
TRBD2 | . | TRBJ2-1 | TRBV11-2 | 19 | CASSSGGRASIGSYNEQFF | TGTGCCAGCAGCTCGGGCGGGAGGGCCTCTATTGGGTCCTACAATGAGCAGTTCTTC
TRBD2 | . | TRBJ2-2 | TRBV6-4 | 14 | CASSERGETGELFF | TGTGCCAGCAGTGAGCGGGGGGAAACCGGGGAGCTGTTTTTT
. | . | TRBJ1-3 | TRBV5-1 | 13 | CASSLGPGDTIYF | TGCGCCAGCAGCTTGGGCCCGGGAGACACCATATATTTT
. | once | TRBJ1-2 | TRBV4-2 | 15 | CASSRSPGDNYGYTF | TGTGCCAGCAGCCGATCCCCGGGTGACAACTATGGCTACACCTTC
. | once | TRBJ1-2 | TRBV15 | 16 | CATSIAGAGRPYGYTF | TGTGCCACCAGCATTGCGGGGGCAGGGCGGCCCTATGGCTACACCTTC
. | . | TRBJ1-6 | TRBV6-5 | 13 | CASTWQGNSPLHF | TGTGCCAGCACTTGGCAGGGGAATTCACCCCTCCACTTT
. | . | TRBJ1-1 | TRBV20-1 | 10 | CSADPGEAFF | TGCAGTGCGGACCCAGGGGAAGCTTTCTTT
TRBD1 | . | TRBJ1-5 | TRBV5-4 | 14 | CASSFGQGSQPQHF | TGTGCCAGCAGCTTTGGACAGGGGAGTCAGCCCCAGCATTTT
. | . | TRBJ2-2 | TRBV28 | 14 | CASRTGMVTGELFF | TGTGCCAGCAGAACAGGGATGGTAACCGGGGAGCTGTTTTTT
. | . | TRBJ1-6 | TRBV4-2 | 18 | CASSQDIGEGRVNSPLHF | TGTGCCAGCAGCCAAGATATCGGGGAAGGGAGGGTCAATTCACCCCTCCACTTT
. | few | TRBJ2-1 | TRBV7-9 | 11 | CATGLPREQFF | TGTGCCACGGGACTGCCCCGCGAGCAGTTCTTC
TRBD1 | . | TRBJ1-4 | TRBV2 | 16 | CASSEAGTGGNEKLFF | TGTGCCAGCAGTGAAGCGGGGACAGGGGGAAATGAAAAACTGTTTTTT
. | . | TRBJ1-2 | TRBV3-1/TRBV3-2 | 15 | CASSQKPVGVYGYTF | TGTGCCAGCAGCCAAAAGCCGGTCGGGGTCTATGGCTACACCTTC
. | . | TRBJ1-4 | TRBV29-1 | 13 | CSAWRSDREKLFF | TGCAGCGCTTGGAGGAGCGATCGGGAAAAACTGTTTTTT
. | once | TRBJ2-5 | TRBV11-2 | 16 | CASSPLGRTIGGGQYF | TGTGCCAGCAGCCCACTCGGCAGGACGATAGGAGGAGGCCAGTACTTC
. | once | TRBJ1-2 | TRBV6-5 | 13 | CASSWRRLYGYTF | TGTGCCAGCAGCTGGCGGAGACTCTATGGCTACACCTTC
. | . | TRBJ1-1 | TRBV7-6 | 13 | CASSDTGNTEAFF | TGTGCCAGCAGCGATACAGGGAACACTGAAGCTTTCTTT
. | . | TRBJ1-4 | TRBV19 | 15 | CASSIEFARGEKLFF | TGTGCCAGTAGTATAGAGTTTGCAAGGGGTGAAAAACTGTTTTTT
TRBD1 | . | TRBJ1-2 | TRBV6-5 | 16 | CASSYSGQSPGYGYTF | TGTGCCAGCAGTTACTCGGGACAGAGTCCCGGCTATGGCTACACCTTC
. | . | TRBJ2-1 | TRBV19 | 15 | CASSRVSGAYNEQFF | TGTGCCAGTAGTAGAGTTAGCGGAGCCTACAATGAGCAGTTCTTC
TRBD1 | . | TRBJ1-6 | TRBV5-1 | 15 | CASSRTGQDNSPLHF | TGCGCCAGCAGCCGGACGGGACAGGATAATTCACCCCTCCACTTT
. | . | TRBJ2-3 | TRBV9 | 15 | CASSLEGAGTDTQYF | TGTGCCAGCAGTCTAGAGGGAGCTGGCACAGATACGCAGTATTTT
. | . | TRBJ1-5 | TRBV24-1 | 14 | CATSEPTAWEPQHF | TGTGCCACCAGTGAACCGACAGCCTGGGAGCCCCAGCATTTT
. | . | TRBJ1-1 | TRBV4-1 | 11 | CASFLSGRAFF | TGCGCCAGCTTCCTCTCGGGGAGGGCTTTCTTT
TRBD1 | . | TRBJ1-5 | TRBV6-5 | 15 | CASSYSGTADQPQHF | TGTGCCAGCAGTTACTCCGGGACAGCGGATCAGCCCCAGCATTTT
. | . | TRBJ1-4 | TRBV28 | 14 | CASSPAGGNEKLFF | TGTGCCAGCAGTCCGGCCGGGGGTAATGAAAAACTGTTTTTT
. | once | TRBJ2-2 | TRBV21-1 | 16 | CASSKARQRGGGELFF | TGTGCCAGCAGCAAAGCCCGTCAGCGGGGGGGCGGGGAGCTGTTTTTT
TRBD2 | . | TRBJ2-2 | TRBV6-4 | 15 | CASSASGANTGELFF | TGTGCCAGCAGTGCTAGCGGAGCGAACACCGGGGAGCTGTTTTTT
TRBD2 | . | TRBJ2-3 | TRBV9 | 16 | CASSVVSAGGGGTQYF | TGTGCCAGCAGCGTAGTCTCAGCGGGAGGGGGGGGAACGCAGTATTTT
. | once | TRBJ2-7 | TRBV3-1/TRBV3-2 | 14 | CASSQRGREYEQYF | TGTGCCAGCAGCCAGAGGGGGAGGGAATACGAGCAGTACTTC
. | . | TRBJ1-2 | TRBV4-1 | 15 | CASSQPDRTNYGYTF | TGCGCCAGCAGCCAACCCGACAGGACCAACTATGGCTACACCTTC
. | . | TRBJ2-5 | TRBV27 | 13 | CASSPGGRETQYF | TGTGCCAGCAGCCCGGGGGGCCGGGAGACCCAGTACTTC
. | once | TRBJ2-5 | TRBV10-1 | 12 | CASRQLQETQYF | TGCGCCAGCCGACAGTTACAAGAGACCCAGTACTTC
. | . | TRBJ2-1 | TRBV18 | 15 | CASSPRAALGNEQFF | TGTGCCAGCTCACCACGAGCGGCCCTCGGCAATGAGCAGTTCTTC
. | . | TRBJ1-1 | TRBV6-5 | 12 | CASAIFDTEAFF | TGTGCCAGTGCTATTTTCGACACTGAAGCTTTCTTT
. | . | TRBJ2-2 | TRBV4-2 | 14 | CASSQGSNTGELFF | TGTGCCAGCAGCCAAGGGAGCAACACCGGGGAGCTGTTTTTT
. | . | TRBJ2-7 | TRBV18 | 13 | CASSAGQTYEQYF | TGTGCCAGCTCAGCTGGACAGACGTACGAGCAGTACTTC
. | . | TRBJ1-5 | TRBV21-1 | 13 | CASSKGRVQPQHF | TGTGCCAGCAGCAAAGGACGGGTTCAGCCCCAGCATTTT
. | . | TRBJ1-1 | TRBV9 | 15 | CASSGPFSGPTEAFF | TGTGCCAGCAGCGGACCCTTTTCAGGGCCCACTGAAGCTTTCTTT
. | few | TRBJ1-1 | TRBV6-5 | 15 | CASSLSKGWNTEAFF | TGTGCCAGCAGTTTATCGAAGGGGTGGAACACTGAAGCTTTCTTT